The 21 T cell receptor beta chains listed next were all sequenced from one sample in a study of blood T cell repertoires in COVID-19. Profiling relied on immunoSEQ multiplex PCR, and the TCRdb table lists in-frame clones only, not all of them. Found here are some 180,000 clones, roughly three quarters of them singletons; the top ten hold roughly 5.6%. The sample comprised peripheral blood. All receptors derive from a woman aged 40 to 49 with COVID-19, enrolled during active disease.

This chain joins TRBV5-1 and TRBJ2-7; 8 positions match TRBD1. In germline, CDR1 is SGHRS, CDR2 YFSETQ. CDR3 length: 14 amino acids. V shed 1 base, J shed 5 bases, and the junction held 5 bases outside the gene matches. CDR3 protein: CASSLLGTGDEQYF. CDR3 coding DNA: TGCGCCAGCAGCTTGCTGGGGACAGGCGACGAGCAGTACTTC.

The J gene is TRBJ2-3, the V gene TRBV5-1, with TRBD2 matching over 8 bases. Germline trimming cut 7 bases from V and 0 bases from J; bases unmatched to any gene: 4. The germline CDR1 and CDR2 sequences are SGHRS and YFSETQ. The CDR3 covers 14 residues. The CDR3 is CASRGGLSTDTQYF. The DNA of the CDR3 is TGCGCCAGCCGGGGGGGCCTGAGCACAGATACGCAGTATTTT.

In its sample, this clone was seen once. The chain uses TRBV5-8 and TRBJ2-3, with 7 nucleotides matching TRBD2. V was clipped by 2 bases and J by 2 bases; unmatched bases: 8. The germline CDR1 and CDR2 sequences are SGHTS and YDEGEE. This CDR3 has 16 residues. CDR3 coding DNA: TGTGCCAGCAGCTTCGGGGCGGGAGCCCTCACAGATACGCAGTATTTT. The encoded protein is CASSFGAGALTDTQYF.

This clone was seen more than once but under ten times. The chain combines TRBV23-1 with TRBJ2-2; unclear D gene. TRBV23-1 is placed among ORFs of uncertain function. The CDR3 spans 14 residues. Trimming took 3 bases from V and 3 from J, leaving 8 bases between them. CDR3 amino acids: CASSQQEYTGELFF. CDR3 nucleotides: TGCGCCAGCAGTCAGCAGGAATACACCGGGGAGCTGTTTTTT.

This clone was observed a single time. J is TRBJ2-5 and V is TRBV6-1, with 12 bases that match TRBD2. The V segment lost 3 bases and the J segment 2 bases; nucleotides outside the gene matches: 4. The CDR3 length is 16 residues. Germline V gives CDR1 MNHNS, CDR2 SASEGT. The CDR3 spells CASSELAGGLQETQYF. The CDR3 DNA follows: TGTGCCAGCAGTGAGCTAGCGGGAGGGCTGCAAGAGACCCAGTACTTC.

The chain recombines TRBV30 with TRBJ1-4, with TRBD1 matching over 10 bases. The germline V gene has CDR1 GTSNPN and CDR2 SVGIG (reference sequence). The CDR3 consists of 13 residues. V lost 3 bases and J lost 6; bases outside the gene matches: 1. CDR3 sequence: CAWRDRGYEKLFF. CDR3 sequence (DNA): TGTGCCTGGAGGGACAGGGGGTATGAAAAACTGTTTTTT.

This chain links TRBV6-5 with TRBJ2-1; D perhaps matches TRBD2 (6 bases). Germline V gives CDR1 MNHEY, CDR2 SVGAGI. This CDR3 contains 15 residues. The germline V and J ends were trimmed by 8 bases and 0 bases, with 14 bases remaining between them. Written as DNA, the CDR3 is TGTGCCAGCTGGATGGGGGGAAGCTCCTACAATGAGCAGTTCTTC. This codes for CASWMGGSSYNEQFF.

This clone turned up a few times. This chain joins TRBV15 and TRBJ2-2; 14 bases align to TRBD2. Germline CDR1 LNHNV, CDR2 YYDKDF (reference sequence). The CDR3 consists of 19 residues. After removal of 2 bases from V and 2 bases from J, the junction contained 7 bases not matched to a gene. CDR3 DNA sequence: TGTGCCACCAGCAGACCGGGACTAGCGGGAGACCTCAACACCGGGGAGCTGTTTTTT. Its protein product is CATSRPGLAGDLNTGELFF.

This clone was picked up one time. V usage is TRBV3-1 (or the pseudogene TRBV3-2) and J usage is TRBJ2-7; D not certain. The CDR3 runs 14 residues. Trimming shortened V by 1 base and J by 3 bases, and 10 bases separated the two germline ends. CDR1 is LGHDT and CDR2 is YNNKEL in the germline V gene (reference sequence). The CDR3 reads CASSQVGGNYEQYF. DNA of the CDR3: TGTGCCAGCAGCCAAGTCGGCGGTAACTACGAGCAGTACTTC.

This sequence joins TRBV6-5 and TRBJ1-6; TRBD1 aligns across 8 bases. Trimming cost V 2 bases and J 9 bases; bases outside gene matches: 9. The CDR3 length is 16 residues. Germline CDR1 MNHEY, CDR2 SVGAGI. CDR3 in amino acids: CASSYPTGGGSSPLHF. CDR3 in DNA: TGTGCCAGCAGTTACCCCACAGGGGGAGGAAGTTCACCCCTCCACTTT.

V is TRBV2 and J is TRBJ2-6, with D uncertain. Germline CDR1 reads SNHLY; CDR2 reads FYNNEI. This CDR3 has 15 residues. Deletions cut 6 bases from V and 1 base from J, with 10 bases between. CDR3 sequence reads: CASRYTASGANVLTF. CDR3 nucleotides: TGTGCCAGCAGGTACACAGCTTCTGGGGCCAACGTCCTGACTTTC.

This rearrangement joins TRBV3-1 (or the pseudogene TRBV3-2) to TRBJ2-5, with 8 bases lining up with TRBD2. Germline CDR1 reads LGHDT; CDR2 reads YNNKEL (reference sequence). The CDR3 totals 15 residues. V dropped 0 bases and J dropped 5; count of bases not matched to a gene: 5. In nucleotides, the CDR3 is TGTGCCAGCAGCCAAGACCGGGCTAGCGGGGAGACCCAGTACTTC. Protein product: CASSQDRASGETQYF.

The CDR3 DNA is TGCGCCAGCAGCCCGAGGGGACAGGACCTCTATGGCTACACCTTC. Protein: CASSPRGQDLYGYTF. The rearrangement links TRBV4-3 to TRBJ1-2, with TRBD1 matching over 8 bases. The V segment lost 4 bases and the J segment 4 bases; nucleotides outside the gene matches: 8. Per the germline V gene, CDR1 is LGHNA and CDR2 is YSLEER. The CDR3 spans 15 residues.

The genes are TRBV11-2 and TRBJ2-5, with TRBD2 matching over 14 bases. Germline values: CDR1 SGHAT, CDR2 FQNNGV. V was pared by 7 bases and J by 5 bases, with 12 bases of the junction left unmatched. The CDR3 sequence is 17 residues long. CDR3 bases: TGTGCCAGCATCAGACTAGCGGGGGGGTTTAGCGCGGAGACCCAGTACTTC. Protein sequence: CASIRLAGGFSAETQYF.

The chain recombines TRBV7-2 with TRBJ2-4, with D possibly matching TRBD1 (6 bases). Germline CDR1 and CDR2: SGHTA and FQGNSA. Trimming took 5 bases from V and 0 from J, leaving 14 bases between them. The length of the CDR3 is 16 residues. This chain's CDR3 is CASSLDRNLAKNIQYF. In DNA, the CDR3 is TGTGCCAGCAGCCTCGACAGGAACTTAGCCAAAAACATTCAGTACTTC.

The rearrangement uses TRBV4-2 and TRBJ2-5; D perhaps matches TRBD2 (5 bases). Trimming took off 4 bases at V and 3 bases at J, with 9 bases between the two ends. Per germline, CDR1 LGHNA and CDR2 YNFKEQ. The CDR3 has 13 residues. The CDR3 nucleotides are TGTGCCAGCAGCCGAAGGGAGAAAGAGACCCAGTACTTC. Amino acid sequence: CASSRREKETQYF.

The CDR3 DNA sequence: TGTGCCAGCAGCTCGGGGTCGGATACGCAGTATTTT. Translated, it gives CASSSGSDTQYF. V gene TRBV9 combines with J gene TRBJ2-3; possible D gene TRBD2, 5 bases. CDR3 length equals 12 residues. Germline values: CDR1 SGDLS, CDR2 YYNGEE. V lost 4 bases to trimming and J lost 6 bases, with 9 bases between them.

The J gene is TRBJ1-1, the V gene TRBV20-1, with TRBD1 matching 10 bases. Germline V CDR1 and CDR2: DFQATT, SNEGSKA (reference sequence). CDR3 length: 11 amino acids. With 3 bases clipped from V and 10 bases from J, the junction kept 2 bases outside the gene matches. Here the CDR3 reads CSARGQGLAFF. DNA for the CDR3: TGCAGTGCTAGGGGACAGGGGTTAGCTTTCTTT.

The chain combines TRBV6-5 with TRBJ1-1, with D maybe TRBD1 (5 bases). This CDR3 has 13 residues. Trimming pared 2 bases from V and 14 bases from J, leaving 18 bases between. CDR1 and CDR2 from the germline V gene are MNHEY and SVGAGI. CDR3 protein: CASSYGTGGVRFF. The CDR3 DNA follows: TGTGCCAGCAGTTACGGGACCGGAGGGGTACGCTTCTTT.

The gene calls are TRBV3-1 (or the pseudogene TRBV3-2) and TRBJ2-3, with 7 bases that match TRBD2. CDR1 is LGHDT and CDR2 is YNNKEL in the germline V gene (reference sequence). With 3 bases clipped from V and 2 bases from J, the junction kept 5 bases outside the gene matches. The length of the CDR3 is 15 residues. The CDR3 loop is CASSQGGGPTDTQYF. In nucleotides, the CDR3 is TGTGCCAGCAGCCAGGGGGGGGGACCCACAGATACGCAGTATTTT.

CDR3 sequence reads: CASSYVGDGYTF. As DNA, the CDR3 is TGTGCCAGCAGTTACGTCGGAGATGGCTACACCTTC. This chain uses TRBV6-6 with TRBJ1-2, with D unclear. Trimming removed 2 bases from V and 6 bases from J, with 7 bases in between. The CDR3 spans 12 residues. Germline CDR1 MNHNY, CDR2 SVGAGI (reference sequence).